One sample yielded the 19 T cell receptor beta chains listed below, sequenced in a study of regulatory T cells in long-lasting Graves disease. Indicated time point: newly diagnosed GD, antithyroid drugs for less than 3 months. The authors made the TCR library using RNA they extracted from PBMCs. HTBI primers from iRepertoire and Arm-PCR of CDR3 regions yielded the TCR beta libraries. MiXCR was run by TCRdb on the multiplex PCR reads, yielding one entry per CDR3 protein. The sample contains 400,000 to 500,000 distinct CDR3 sequences, 14% of which appear only once. The same sample was also studied in work on T cells in Graves' hyperthyroidism and ophthalmopathy.

Specimen: peripheral blood mononuclear cells (PBMCs), collected at new diagnosis, from a patient treated with antithyroid drugs. The receptors were sampled from a woman between 45 and 60 years old with Graves disease.

This clonotype was observed a few times. The V call is TRBV7-3, the J call TRBJ2-1; D not resolved. The CDR3 totals 16 residues. The germline V gene has CDR1 SGHTA and CDR2 FQGTGA. Trimming cost V 0 bases and J 8 bases, with 17 bases left between them. This CDR3 reads CASSLTVETISYEQFF. In DNA, the CDR3 is TGTGCCAGCAGCTTAACTGTGGAGACGATATCCTATGAGCAGTTCTTC.

This clonotype was detected a few times. The chain couples TRBV7-8 to TRBJ2-4, with TRBD1 matching over 8 bases. There are 17 residues in the CDR3. V lost 4 bases, J lost 5 bases, and 13 bases stayed unmatched. CDR1 is SGHVS, CDR2 FQNEAQ, per germline. CDR3 bases: TGTGCCAGCAGCTCACTCTCAGGGGGCTCCAATGAAAACATTCAGTACTTC. Translating it yields CASSSLSGGSNENIQYF.

This chain uses TRBV7-3 with TRBJ1-6; no reliable D call. V shed 1 base and J shed 8 bases, with 6 bases lying between them. The germline V gene has CDR1 SGHTA and CDR2 FQGTGA. This CDR3 contains 13 residues. The CDR3 sequence: CASSLKMDSPLHF. The DNA of the CDR3 is TGTGCCAGCAGCTTAAAAATGGATTCACCCCTCCACTTT.

Many counts were recorded for this clonotype. The J gene is TRBJ2-7, the V gene TRBV6-1; the match to TRBD2 covers 11 bases. Trimming cost V 7 bases and J 5 bases; bases outside gene matches: 7. Germline assignment: CDR1 MNHNS and CDR2 SASEGT. The CDR3 extends over 14 amino acids. CDR3 in amino acids: CASTGSGRADEQYF. Written as DNA, the CDR3 is TGTGCCAGCACCGGTAGCGGGAGGGCCGACGAGCAGTACTTC.

This clonotype was observed a handful of times. In DNA form, the CDR3 reads TGTGCCAGCAGCTTGGGGACTAGCGGGAGACAGACCCAGTACTTC. It specifies CASSLGTSGRQTQYF. The rearrangement uses TRBV7-9 and TRBJ2-5; 14 bases match TRBD2. V was pared by 3 bases and J by 6 bases, with 3 bases of the junction left unmatched. The CDR3 spans 15 residues. From germline, CDR1 is SEHNR and CDR2 FQNEAQ (reference sequence).

This clonotype was counted a few times. The chain uses TRBV11-2 and TRBJ2-4; 7 positions match TRBD1. Germline loops: CDR1 SGHAT, CDR2 FQNNGV. Losses at the gene ends were 4 bases for V and 1 base for J; bases not matched to a gene: 4. The CDR3 contains 15 residues. The DNA for the CDR3 is TGTGCCAGCAGCTCTATACAGGGGGCCAAAAACATTCAGTACTTC. Protein: CASSSIQGAKNIQYF. The full variable domain, with the rest looked up from reference TRBV11-2 and TRBJ2-4, is EAGVAQSPRYKIIEKRQSVAFWCNPISGHATLYWYQQILGQGPKLLIQFQNNGVVDDSQLPKDRFSAERLKGVDSTLKIQPAKLEDSAVYLCASSSIQGAKNIQYFGAGTRLSVL.

V is TRBV7-3 and J is TRBJ2-3, with TRBD1 matching 10 bases. This CDR3 spans 16 amino acids. Germline V gene sequence: CDR1 SGHTA, CDR2 FQGTGA. With V trimmed by 4 bases and J by 2 bases, 6 bases remained unmatched. CDR3 amino acids: CASSSRTGGNTDTQYF. CDR3 bases: TGTGCCAGCAGCTCCAGGACAGGGGGGAACACAGATACGCAGTATTTT.

This clonotype was found many times. The gene calls are TRBV27 and TRBJ1-2; 8 bases agree with TRBD1. Germline CDR1 is MNHEY and CDR2 is SMNVEV (reference sequence). V lost 5 bases, J lost 5 bases, and 10 bases stayed unmatched. This CDR3 has 15 amino acids. CDR3 amino acids: CASSANAGGGYGYTF. In DNA, the CDR3 is TGTGCCAGCAGTGCAAACGCAGGGGGCGGGTATGGCTACACCTTC.

The chain joins TRBV6-1 to TRBJ1-6; possible D gene TRBD1, 5 bases. The CDR3 has 15 amino acids. V dropped 4 bases and J dropped 12 bases, with 19 bases sitting between them. Germline loops: CDR1 MNHNS, CDR2 SASEGT. This CDR3 reads CASSADTGSGVPLHF. CDR3 nucleotide sequence: TGTGCCAGCAGTGCCGACACTGGCTCGGGGGTACCCCTCCACTTT.

This clonotype was observed at least ten times. The chain recombines TRBV20-1 with TRBJ2-7, with 11 positions matching TRBD2. The J segment lost 9 bases and the V segment lost 0 bases, leaving 4 bases of the junction unmatched. The CDR3 extends over 13 amino acids. Germline CDR1 reads DFQATT; CDR2 reads SNEGSKA (reference sequence). The CDR3 DNA reads as TGCAGTGCTAGAGAGAGTAGCGGGAGGGTGCAGTACTTC. Protein sequence: CSARESSGRVQYF.

As for this clonotype: The CDR3 carries no conserved terminal phenylalanine or tryptophan, so it likely arises from a read error. It is unclear where the CDR3 begins or ends on the DNA, so no DNA is shown, and the CDR3 is as TCRdb lists it. The chain couples TRBV24-1 to TRBJ1-5; TRBD1, the table's D call, lacks a check against the DNA. Counting both end residues, the CDR3 totals 15 amino acids. Germline loops: CDR1 KGHDR, CDR2 SFDVKD. The CDR3 reads CATSAHRGGDQPQQV.

This clonotype was recorded at least ten times. The chain has TRBV2 and TRBJ2-7; no firm D call. The CDR3 spans 11 residues. Per germline, CDR1 SNHLY and CDR2 FYNNEI. V lost 4 bases to trimming and J lost 3 bases, with 4 bases between them. CDR3 DNA sequence: TGTGCCAGCAGTGTCAACTACGAGCAGTACTTC. Translating gives CASSVNYEQYF.

The V and J genes are TRBV5-1 and TRBJ1-4, with D perhaps TRBD1 (6 bases). CDR1 and CDR2 from the germline V gene are SGHRS and YFSETQ. CDR3 length equals 15 residues. The V end was cut by 5 bases, the J end by 6 bases, with 17 bases between. CDR3 sequence: CASSLRGASDEKLFF. CDR3 DNA: TGCGCCAGCAGTTTGCGGGGGGCATCGGATGAAAAACTGTTTTTT.

This clonotype was seen at least ten times. The gene calls are TRBV5-1 and TRBJ2-2; 7 nucleotides line up with TRBD1. The germline gives CDR1 SGHRS, CDR2 YFSETQ. CDR3 length equals 14 residues. With 3 bases clipped from V and 7 bases from J, the junction kept 6 bases outside the gene matches. The CDR3, as DNA: TGCGCCAGCAGCTCCGACGACAGGGTCGGGGAGCTGTTTTTT. Encoded protein: CASSSDDRVGELFF.

This clonotype was detected ten times or more. The V call is TRBV27, the J call TRBJ2-7, with 14 bases matching TRBD2. The trim removed 6 bases at V and 6 bases at J, leaving 4 bases unmatched. The V gene's germline CDR1 is MNHEY and CDR2 SMNVEV (reference sequence). The CDR3 contains 14 residues. Here the CDR3 reads CASRPGLAGGEQYF. In DNA form, the CDR3 reads TGTGCCAGCAGACCAGGACTAGCGGGAGGCGAGCAGTACTTC.

The J gene is TRBJ2-7, the V gene TRBV3-1, with 10 bases identical to TRBD2. The V gene end was trimmed by 3 bases and the J gene end by 2 bases; junction bases not matched to a gene: 4. Germline CDR1 is LGHDT and CDR2 is YNNKEL (reference sequence). This CDR3 has 15 amino acids. The CDR3 loop reads CASSHLTSGPYEQYF. The CDR3 DNA sequence: TGTGCCAGCAGCCACCTGACTAGCGGGCCCTACGAGCAGTACTTC.

The chain is built from TRBV3-1 and TRBJ2-3; 11 bases match TRBD2. The DNA end is more similar to TRBJ2-5, so the J call may be wrong. CDR3 size: 13 residues. Germline V lookup: CDR1 LGHDT, CDR2 YNNKEL (reference sequence). Here the CDR3 DNA reads TGTGCCAGCAGAACTAGCGGGAGTGAGACCCAGTACTTC. The encoded protein is CASRTSGSETQYF.

This clonotype has a count of ten or more. V is TRBV9 and J is TRBJ2-5; 9 nucleotides line up with TRBD1. The V segment lost 0 bases and the J segment 5 bases; nucleotides outside the gene matches: 8. The CDR3 totals 16 residues. Germline CDR1 SGDLS, CDR2 YYNGEE. The CDR3 coding sequence is TGTGCCAGCAGCGTAGTAGGACAGGGGTTTGGGGAGACCCAGTACTTC. Encoded protein: CASSVVGQGFGETQYF. Using reference TRBV9 and TRBJ2-5 for the parts outside the CDR3, the full variable domain is DSGVTQTPKHLITATGQRVTLRCSPRSGDLSVYWYQQSLDQGLQFLIQYYNGEERAKGNILERFSAQQFPDLHSELNLSSLELGDSALYFCASSVVGQGFGETQYFGPGTRLLVL.

This clonotype occurred many times. The V call is TRBV28, the J call TRBJ2-7, with a weak D call TRBD1 (6 bases). The CDR3 has 14 amino acids. V lost 6 bases and J 3 bases, leaving 15 bases between the germline ends. Germline CDR1 reads MDHEN; CDR2 reads SYDVKM. CDR3 region: CASSPPQGRYEQYF. DNA for the CDR3: TGTGCCAGCAGCCCCCCACAGGGTCGCTACGAGCAGTACTTC.